The 27 T cell receptor beta chains below were found in one sample sequenced in a study of T cells in Graves' hyperthyroidism and ophthalmopathy. What was amplified from RNA transcripts were TCR beta CDR3 regions. First-round RT-PCR targeting the TCR CDR3 was performed with the HTBI primer set. TCRdb itself ran the multiplex PCR reads through MiXCR, one entry per CDR3 protein. Among around 520,000 distinct CDR3 sequences listed, about 15% were seen once. Sequenced material: blood. These TCRs come from a woman aged 40 to 50 with Graves' hyperthyroidism.

The genes are TRBV19 and TRBJ2-2, with 8 bases identical to TRBD1. With 5 bases clipped from V and 0 bases from J, the junction kept 5 bases outside the gene matches. The CDR3 is 16 residues long. Looked up from germline, CDR1 is LNHDA and CDR2 is SQIVND (reference sequence). The CDR3 nucleotides read TGTGCCAGTAGTCCAAGGGACAGGACGAACACCGGGGAGCTGTTTTTT. Amino acids: CASSPRDRTNTGELFF.

This clonotype occurred a few times. The J gene is TRBJ2-2, the V gene TRBV2, with TRBD2 identical over 8 bases. J lost 2 bases, V lost 4 bases, and 6 bases had no gene match. CDR3 length: 16 residues. The germline V gene has CDR1 SNHLY and CDR2 FYNNEI. The CDR3 DNA follows: TGTGCCAGCAGTGGACCGGGACTAGTCAACACCGGGGAGCTGTTTTTT. Protein product: CASSGPGLVNTGELFF.

This rearrangement joins TRBV28 to TRBJ2-3; tentatively, D is TRBD1 (6 bases). The CDR3 has 17 amino acids. Trimming took 2 bases from V and 0 from J, leaving 15 bases between them. Germline assignment: CDR1 MDHEN and CDR2 SYDVKM. For the CDR3, the DNA is TGTGCCAGCAGTTTAGGTCTCAGGGGATCTAGCACAGATACGCAGTATTTT. Encoded protein: CASSLGLRGSSTDTQYF.

This clonotype was observed at least ten times. The chain is built from TRBV3-1 and TRBJ1-5, with TRBD1 as a possible D gene (5 bases). This CDR3 has 14 residues. V lost 4 bases and J lost 3, with 10 bases in between. Germline loops: CDR1 LGHDT, CDR2 YNNKEL (reference sequence). The CDR3 loop reads CASSRGALNQPQHF. CDR3 bases: TGTGCCAGCAGCCGAGGGGCCCTCAATCAGCCCCAGCATTTT.

This clonotype was picked up many times. The chain joins TRBV7-3 to TRBJ2-1, with D tentatively TRBD2 (6 bases). V gave up 5 bases and J gave up 5 bases, with 16 bases separating them. Germline CDR1 reads SGHTA; CDR2 reads FQGTGA. The CDR3 length is 15 residues. Here the CDR3 DNA reads TGTGCCAGCAGCCCCGCGGGAAACCTTCACAATGAGCAGTTCTTC. Encoded protein: CASSPAGNLHNEQFF.

Ten or more counts support this clonotype. V gene TRBV10-3 combines with J gene TRBJ2-7, with D possibly being TRBD2 (7 bases). Per the germline V gene, CDR1 is ENHRY and CDR2 is SYGVKD. The CDR3 consists of 13 residues. V gave up 7 bases and J gave up 0 bases, with 10 bases separating them. CDR3 in amino acids: CAIKAGHSYEQYF. CDR3 DNA: TGTGCCATCAAAGCGGGACACTCCTACGAGCAGTACTTC.

This clonotype was detected a few times. The V call is TRBV5-5, the J call TRBJ2-5, with 7 bases that match TRBD2. Germline loops: CDR1 SGHKS, CDR2 YYEKEE (reference sequence). V was clipped by 2 bases and J by 3 bases; unmatched bases: 10. The CDR3 is 16 amino acids. The CDR3 here is CASSLGRGRVEETQYF. CDR3 nucleotides: TGTGCCAGCAGCTTAGGTCGCGGGAGAGTGGAAGAGACCCAGTACTTC.

There are many counts of this clonotype. The chain joins TRBV15 to TRBJ2-1; TRBD2 agrees at 13 bases. Germline V lookup: CDR1 LNHNV, CDR2 YYDKDF (reference sequence). The CDR3 runs 17 residues. V was pared by 8 bases and J by 0 bases, with 7 bases of the junction left unmatched. This CDR3 reads CATGGLAGQSSYNEQFF. In DNA form, the CDR3 reads TGTGCCACCGGGGGACTAGCGGGACAAAGCTCCTACAATGAGCAGTTCTTC.

This clonotype was seen repeatedly, ten times or more. The V and J genes are TRBV3-1 and TRBJ1-1; the D is unclear. The CDR3 totals 14 residues. The germline V gene encodes CDR1 LGHDT and CDR2 YNNKEL (reference sequence). Trimming cost V 1 base and J 4 bases, with 10 bases left between them. CDR3 DNA: TGTGCCAGCAGCCAAGCCCGACGGGGCACTGAAGCTTTCTTT. Protein sequence: CASSQARRGTEAFF.

This clonotype showed up many times. The V gene is TRBV7-2, the J gene TRBJ2-7; D perhaps matches TRBD1 (5 bases). In germline, CDR1 is SGHTA, CDR2 FQGNSA. Trimming removed 6 bases from V and 3 bases from J, with 15 bases in between. This CDR3 spans 14 amino acids. CDR3 bases: TGTGCCAGCAGTCCTCAGGGTTTCGGCTACGAGCAGTACTTC. Its protein is CASSPQGFGYEQYF.

V gene TRBV4-1 combines with J gene TRBJ1-2, with 7 bases that match TRBD1. Trimming removed 1 base from V and 2 bases from J; junction bases left unmatched: 7. The germline V gene has CDR1 MGHRA and CDR2 YSYEKL. The length of the CDR3 is 16 residues. The CDR3 DNA reads TGCGCCAGCAGCCAAGTCCGACAGGGTTTGAACTATGGCTACACCTTC. It yields the protein CASSQVRQGLNYGYTF.

The CDR3 DNA is TGTGCCAGCAGTTCCCCGCATATTATGGGGGTTAATGGCTACACCTTC. This sequence encodes CASSSPHIMGVNGYTF. V gene TRBV25-1 combines with J gene TRBJ1-2; D is perhaps TRBD1 (5 bases). This CDR3 spans 16 amino acids. The V end lost 5 bases, the J end lost 6 bases, and 22 bases lay between the germline ends. The V gene's germline CDR1 is MGHDK and CDR2 SYGVNS.

This clonotype was counted many times. The rearrangement links TRBV11-1 to TRBJ2-1, with D maybe TRBD2 (5 bases). This CDR3 has 16 residues. Germline CDR1 SGHAT, CDR2 FQDESV (reference sequence). The V end lost 3 bases, the J end lost 0 bases, and 12 bases lay between the germline ends. CDR3 DNA: TGTGCCAGCAGCTTTTCGGGGTCCGTCTCCTACAATGAGCAGTTCTTC. This sequence encodes CASSFSGSVSYNEQFF. Full variable domain (remainder filled in from reference TRBV11-1 and TRBJ2-1): EAEVAQSPRYKITEKSQAVAFWCDPISGHATLYWYRQILGQGPELLVQFQDESVVDDSQLPKDRFSAERLKGVDSTLKIQPAELGDSAMYLCASSFSGSVSYNEQFFGPGTRLTVL.

The rearrangement joins TRBV9 to TRBJ2-1, with a possible D match to TRBD1 (7 bases). V lost 2 bases and J 4 bases, leaving 13 bases between the germline ends. Germline CDR1 reads SGDLS; CDR2 reads YYNGEE. This CDR3 comprises 15 residues. CDR3 in DNA: TGTGCCAGCAGCGTCACAGGGGAGGCATACAATGAGCAGTTCTTC. Amino acid sequence: CASSVTGEAYNEQFF.

Note on this clonotype: A clone one base away is much larger, so this may be a read error. The chain uses TRBV20-1 and TRBJ2-5; D may be TRBD1 or TRBD2 (5 bases each). Germline CDR1 reads DFQATT; CDR2 reads SNEGSKA (reference sequence). The CDR3 length is 14 residues. The CDR3 here is CSASDGSGGETQHF. The CDR3, as DNA: TGCAGTGCTAGTGACGGGTCTGGGGGAGAGACCCAGCACTTC.

This clonotype has ten or more counts. The chain has TRBV12-3 or TRBV12-4 and TRBJ2-7; D not resolved. The CDR3 extends over 13 amino acids. Trimming took off 5 bases at V and 3 bases at J, with 11 bases between the two ends. CDR3 DNA sequence: TGTGCCAGCAGTCCGAAGAGTTACTACGAGCAGTACTTC. Protein sequence: CASSPKSYYEQYF.

The V call is TRBV3-1, the J call TRBJ2-7, with D unresolved. The V gene lost 3 bases and the J gene lost 7 bases, with 10 bases spanning the gap. Germline CDR1 LGHDT, CDR2 YNNKEL (reference sequence). The CDR3 has 12 residues. CDR3 in DNA: TGTGCCAGCAGCCAGGCAGTGGGTGAGCAGTACTTC. Translation: CASSQAVGEQYF.

This chain uses TRBV28 with TRBJ2-3, with unresolved D. Germline CDR1 and CDR2: MDHEN and SYDVKM. There are 17 residues in the CDR3. V lost 6 bases to trimming and J lost 5 bases, with 24 bases between them. CDR3 protein: CASRRSGILPLVDTQYF. The CDR3 DNA reads TGTGCCAGCAGACGTAGTGGGATTTTACCTTTGGTAGATACGCAGTATTTT.

The rearrangement joins TRBV11-2 to TRBJ2-6; no definite D call. The germline V gene encodes CDR1 SGHAT and CDR2 FQNNGV. Trimming removed 3 bases from V and 7 bases from J, with 19 bases in between. This CDR3 contains 17 residues. CDR3 sequence (DNA): TGTGCCAGCAGCTTTATGGACGGTCCTTTGGACGCCAACGTCCTGACTTTC. Translation: CASSFMDGPLDANVLTF. Full variable domain (rest looked up from reference TRBV11-2 and TRBJ2-6): EAGVAQSPRYKIIEKRQSVAFWCNPISGHATLYWYQQILGQGPKLLIQFQNNGVVDDSQLPKDRFSAERLKGVDSTLKIQPAKLEDSAVYLCASSFMDGPLDANVLTFGAGSRLTVL.

This clonotype was counted only a few times. The chain is built from TRBV28 and TRBJ2-6; D is ambiguous. The germline CDR1 and CDR2 sequences are MDHEN and SYDVKM. The V and J ends lost 3 bases and 2 bases respectively, with 17 bases between them. The CDR3 has 18 amino acids. DNA for the CDR3: TGTGCCAGCAGTTTTCTGCAGGAAACCGAGGCTGGGGCCAACGTCCTGACTTTC. This encodes CASSFLQETEAGANVLTF.

This clonotype was seen a handful of times. The rearrangement links TRBV15 to TRBJ1-2, with D hard to call. This CDR3 has 15 residues. Trimming removed 0 bases at V and 2 bases at J, with 10 bases between. Germline V gene data show CDR1 as LNHNV and CDR2 as YYDKDF (reference sequence). The CDR3 sequence: CATSRDTTLNYGYTF. CDR3 nucleotides: TGTGCCACCAGCAGAGATACAACTCTCAACTATGGCTACACCTTC.

At least ten counts were recorded for this clonotype. The chain is built from TRBV7-2 and TRBJ2-5, with D perhaps matching TRBD1 (7 bases). This CDR3 is built from 14 residues. V was cut by 1 base and J by 7 bases, with 13 bases left in between. CDR1 and CDR2 from the germline V gene are SGHTA and FQGNSA. The CDR3 loop reads CASSLDRGGATQYF. DNA of the CDR3: TGTGCCAGCAGCTTAGACAGGGGAGGTGCGACCCAGTACTTC.

The gene calls are TRBV6-2 or TRBV6-3 and TRBJ2-2; 7 bases are shared with TRBD2. The V segment lost 1 base and the J segment 2 bases; nucleotides outside the gene matches: 4. Germline V gene lookup returns CDR1 MNHEY and CDR2 SVGEGT. This CDR3 contains 16 residues. CDR3: CASSYLSSGNTGELFF. Here the CDR3 DNA reads TGTGCCAGCAGTTACTTATCTAGCGGCAACACCGGGGAGCTGTTTTTT.

This clonotype was observed at least ten times. The rearrangement joins TRBV7-2 to TRBJ2-7, with D tentatively TRBD1 (6 bases). Germline CDR1 SGHTA, CDR2 FQGNSA. V shed 5 bases and J shed 2 bases, with 19 bases lying between them. The CDR3 loop spans 16 amino acids. The CDR3, as DNA: TGTGCCAGCAGCCTCGTTGGGACACTACTTACCTACGAGCAGTACTTC. Protein sequence: CASSLVGTLLTYEQYF.

This chain links TRBV28 with TRBJ1-6; D is possibly TRBD1 (5 bases). V was cut by 2 bases and J by 10 bases, with 9 bases left in between. The V gene's germline CDR1 is MDHEN and CDR2 SYDVKM. The CDR3 extends over 13 amino acids. This chain's CDR3 is CASSLRGGSPLHF. The CDR3, as DNA: TGTGCCAGCAGTTTACGGGGGGGGTCACCCCTCCACTTT.

The sample holds many counts of this clonotype. The gene calls are TRBV3-1 and TRBJ2-7; 11 bases are shared with TRBD2. Per the germline V gene, CDR1 is LGHDT and CDR2 is YNNKEL (reference sequence). J lost 3 bases, V lost 4 bases, and 5 bases had no gene match. The CDR3 has 15 amino acids. CDR3 sequence reads: CASSPTGTSGYEQYF. For the CDR3, the DNA is TGTGCCAGCAGCCCCACCGGGACTAGCGGCTACGAGCAGTACTTC.

This clonotype was recorded once. Relative to the germline gene, one junction end is altered; a read error may explain this. This chain connects TRBV6-1 to TRBJ2-4; D gene ambiguous. Looked up from germline, CDR1 is MNHNS and CDR2 is SASEGT. The CDR3 contains 16 residues. The CDR3 is CASRKIYPGSKDIQYF. CDR3 DNA: TGTGCCAGCAGGAAGATCTACCCGGGCTCCAAAGACATTCAGTACTTC.